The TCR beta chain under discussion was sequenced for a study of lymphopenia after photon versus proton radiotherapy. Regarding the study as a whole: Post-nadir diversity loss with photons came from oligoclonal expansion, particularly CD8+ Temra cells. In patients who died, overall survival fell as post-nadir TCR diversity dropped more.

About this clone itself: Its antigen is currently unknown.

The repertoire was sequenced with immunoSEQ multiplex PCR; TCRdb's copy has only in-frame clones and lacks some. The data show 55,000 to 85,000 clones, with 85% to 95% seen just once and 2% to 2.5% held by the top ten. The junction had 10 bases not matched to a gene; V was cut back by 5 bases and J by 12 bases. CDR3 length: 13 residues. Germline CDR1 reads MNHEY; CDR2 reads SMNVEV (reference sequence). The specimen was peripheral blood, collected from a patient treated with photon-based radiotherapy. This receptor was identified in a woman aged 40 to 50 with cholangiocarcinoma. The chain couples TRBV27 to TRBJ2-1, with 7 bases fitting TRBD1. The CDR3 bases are TGTGCCAGCAGTGACAGGGCAGGATGGGGGCAGTTCTTC. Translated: CASSDRAGWGQFF.